A selection of T cell receptor beta chains follows, all from one sample in a study of shared clonotypes between healthy human individuals. Using immunoSEQ multiplex PCR, the repertoire was profiled, and TCRdb retains in-frame clones only, with some absent. The sample comprises about 2.1 million clones, roughly 91% of which are singletons, and around 1.7% rests with the top ten. Input material: naive CD8+ T cells from PBMCs. The origin of the receptors is a man between 18 and 29 years old in good health. Some clones in this sample may be carry-over from other donors' samples. CDR3s include the opening cysteine and the closing phenylalanine or tryptophan. D genes are given only for firm matches. Size tells how often a clone was seen (once, few, many) or the class of an expanded clone, and some rows leave it out.

>NA|NA|TRBV2|TRBJ2-7
TGTGCCAGCAGAAGGAGCTCCTACGAGCAGTACTTC
CASRRSSYEQYF
>NA|NA|TRBV7-6|TRBJ2-1
TGTGCCAGCAGCTTAGGGAGGTCCAATGAGCAGTTCTTC
CASSLGRSNEQFF
>NA|NA|TRBV7-6|TRBJ2-1
TGTGCCAGCTCCCCCGGAGGGACTTCCTTTTACAATGAGCAGTTCTTC
CASSPGGTSFYNEQFF
>NA|NA|TRBV9|TRBJ2-7
TGTGCCAGCAGCGTAGGGACCGCTTCCTACGAGCAGTACTTC
CASSVGTASYEQYF
>NA|NA|TRBV19|TRBJ2-3
TGTGCCAGTAGTATAGGCAGGGAGCTCACAGATACGCAGTATTTT
CASSIGRELTDTQYF
>NA|NA|TRBV28|TRBJ1-2
TGTGCCAGCGGGGTTAGATTCGTGGAGACTCCTAAGGGTGGCTACACCTTC
CASGVRFVETPKGGYTF
>NA|NA|TRBV5-1|TRBJ2-7
TGCGCCAGCAGCTTGACGCCAGGGAGCTCCTACGAGCAGTACTTC
CASSLTPGSSYEQYF
>NA|NA|TRBV21-1|TRBJ2-2
TGTGCCAGCAGTGGGATTAGCGGGAGCCTCTGGGCCGGGGAGCTGTTTTTT
CASSGISGSLWAGELFF
>NA|NA|TRBV9|TRBJ2-1
TGTGCCAGCAGCGGGTTTTCCTCCTACAATGAGCAGTTCTTC
CASSGFSSYNEQFF
>once|NA|TRBV25-1|TRBJ1-5
TGTGCCAGTGGGGGTTCCCAGGGGCCCCAGCATTTT
CASGGSQGPQHF
>NA|TRBD1|TRBV6-1|TRBJ1-1
TGTGCCAGCAGTGTCCGGACAGGGGTTCTGAACACTGAAGCTTTCTTT
CASSVRTGVLNTEAFF
>once|TRBD2|TRBV19|TRBJ2-7
TGTGCCAGTAGCCCCTCTAGCGGAGGTGCCTACGAGCAGTACTTC
CASSPSSGGAYEQYF
>NA|NA|TRBV6-1|TRBJ2-2
TGTGCCAGCAGTGGGGGCCAGGGAGGTCCACCATTTCCCGGGGAGCTGTTTTTT
CASSGGQGGPPFPGELFF
>NA|TRBD1|TRBV28|TRBJ1-1
TGTGCCAGCAGCCAACCCAGGGGGCGGGCCACTGAAGCTTTCTTT
CASSQPRGRATEAFF
>once|TRBD2|TRBV28|TRBJ2-1
TGTGCCAGCAGTTCGGAGACTAGCGGGCCTTACAATGAGCAGTTCTTC
CASSSETSGPYNEQFF
>once|NA|TRBV19|TRBJ2-2
TGTGCCAGTAGTATAGGATCGGGCACCGGGGAGCTGTTTTTT
CASSIGSGTGELFF
>NA|TRBD1|TRBV6-4|TRBJ1-5
TGTGCCAGCACCCCAACAGGGGTTCAGCCCCAGCATTTT
CASTPTGVQPQHF
>NA|NA|TRBV19|TRBJ2-7
TGTGCCAGTAGCACCGACGGAGAATCCTACGAGCAGTACTTC
CASSTDGESYEQYF
>NA|NA|TRBV4-3|TRBJ2-7
TGCGCCAGCAGCCAAGGAGGCGCCAGCTCCTACGAGCAGTACTTC
CASSQGGASSYEQYF
>NA|TRBD2|TRBV9|TRBJ2-3
TGTGCCAGCAGTACTAGCGGGAGGATCACAGATACGCAGTATTTT
CASSTSGRITDTQYF
>NA|NA|TRBV5-5|TRBJ1-5
TGTGCCAGCAGCGATAACACAGACCCCAATCAGCCCCAGCATTTT
CASSDNTDPNQPQHF
>NA|NA|TRBV11-2|TRBJ2-1
TGTGCCAGCAGCTTAGTAGGTAGCCGGAGGCCCAATGAGCAGTTCTTC
CASSLVGSRRPNEQFF
>NA|NA|TRBV10-1|TRBJ2-1
TGCGCCAGCAGTGATGACGGTGAGCAGTTCTTC
CASSDDGEQFF
>once|NA|TRBV28|TRBJ2-7
TGTGCCAGCACCTTAAGGAGGGGCGAGCAGTACTTC
CASTLRRGEQYF
>NA|TRBD2|TRBV18|TRBJ2-3
TGTGCCAGCTCACGCGAGTTGAGCGGGAGGGGCACAGATACGCAGTATTTT
CASSRELSGRGTDTQYF
>once|TRBD1|TRBV25-1|TRBJ2-5
TGTGCCAGCAGTGTTTGGGACAGATTACAAGAGACCCAGTACTTC
CASSVWDRLQETQYF
>NA|NA|TRBV30|TRBJ2-7
TGTGCCTGGAGTGCAGGGGGGTACGAGCAGTACTTC
CAWSAGGYEQYF
>NA|NA|TRBV19|TRBJ1-1
TGTGCCAGTACCACAGGGTTAGAAGCTTTCTTT
CASTTGLEAFF
>NA|TRBD1|TRBV13|TRBJ2-7
TGTGCCAGCACCGAAGGGACAGGGGGCTCCTACGAGCAGTACTTC
CASTEGTGGSYEQYF
>NA|NA|TRBV7-2|TRBJ1-1
TGTGCCAGCAGCAGCGGACAGAACACTGAAGCTTTCTTT
CASSSGQNTEAFF
>NA|TRBD2|TRBV9|TRBJ2-3
TGTGCCAGCAGCGTGGCGGGAGGGTCAGGAGATACGCAGTATTTT
CASSVAGGSGDTQYF
>once|TRBD1|TRBV7-4|TRBJ1-4
TGTGCCAGCAGCCTTGACAGGGGGGAGGAAAAACTGTTTTTT
CASSLDRGEEKLFF
>NA|NA|TRBV19|TRBJ2-7
TGTGCCAGTACCATCCCCCGGAGGGTGCGGTACGAGCAGTACTTC
CASTIPRRVRYEQYF
>NA|TRBD2|TRBV11-2|TRBJ2-3
TGTGCCAGCAGCCCACTGCTCGTCGCTAGCGGGAGTAGTACGCAGTATTTT
CASSPLLVASGSSTQYF
>NA|NA|TRBV29-1|TRBJ2-1
TGCAGCGTGCCCCTTGGGCTGGGTAACAATGAGCAGTTCTTC
CSVPLGLGNNEQFF
>once|TRBD2|TRBV27|TRBJ2-1
TGTGCCAGCAGTGGCCCGAGCGGGACGTACAATGAGCAGTTCTTC
CASSGPSGTYNEQFF
>NA|NA|TRBV30|TRBJ2-7
TGTGCCTGGGATCCGGGACCCTTTGGCTACGAGCAGTACTTC
CAWDPGPFGYEQYF
>once|NA|TRBV30|TRBJ2-1
TGTGCCTGGAGTGGCGAGGGAACAGTGCAGTTCTTC
CAWSGEGTVQFF
>once|NA|TRBV11-2|TRBJ2-5
TGTGCCAGCAGCTTAGATTTTGAGGGAGAGACCCAGTACTTC
CASSLDFEGETQYF
>NA|NA|TRBV28|TRBJ1-3
TGTGCCAGCAGTCCCCGGACCATCCAAGGGGGGGGAGGTGGAAACACCATATATTTT
CASSPRTIQGGGGGNTIYF
>NA|NA|TRBV27|TRBJ1-1
TGTGCCAGCAGACCCAATGGGGTCTCCATGAACACTGAAGCTTTCTTT
CASRPNGVSMNTEAFF
>NA|TRBD2|TRBV7-2|TRBJ2-5
TGTGCCAGCAGCTTAGGCCCACTCCTAGCGGGAGGGCCCGGCTTGTACTTC
CASSLGPLLAGGPGLYF
>NA|NA|TRBV6-5|TRBJ1-1
TGTGCCAGCAGGATAACAGAGAACACTGAAGCTTTCTTT
CASRITENTEAFF
>NA|NA|TRBV28|TRBJ1-5
TGTGCCAGCAGTTTGTCGTTGGGGGACAATCAGCCCCAGCATTTT
CASSLSLGDNQPQHF
>NA|NA|TRBV6-5|TRBJ2-4
TGTGCCAGCAGTTACCTCGGAGGCAAAAACATTCAGTACTTC
CASSYLGGKNIQYF
>NA|TRBD1|TRBV29-1|TRBJ1-2
TGCAGCGTTGAAGGACAGGGTGGATACTATGGCTACACCTTC
CSVEGQGGYYGYTF
>NA|NA|TRBV27|TRBJ1-2
TGTGCCAGCAGTTTACGGGCCACTAACTATGGCTACACCTTC
CASSLRATNYGYTF
>NA|NA|TRBV27|TRBJ2-1
TGTGCCAGCAGTTTATCGGTGAACAACGGGAATTACAATGAGCAGTTCTTC
CASSLSVNNGNYNEQFF
>NA|NA|TRBV2|TRBJ1-3
TGTGCCAGCAGTGATGGGCGAGGACCTCCCTCTGGAAACACCATATATTTT
CASSDGRGPPSGNTIYF